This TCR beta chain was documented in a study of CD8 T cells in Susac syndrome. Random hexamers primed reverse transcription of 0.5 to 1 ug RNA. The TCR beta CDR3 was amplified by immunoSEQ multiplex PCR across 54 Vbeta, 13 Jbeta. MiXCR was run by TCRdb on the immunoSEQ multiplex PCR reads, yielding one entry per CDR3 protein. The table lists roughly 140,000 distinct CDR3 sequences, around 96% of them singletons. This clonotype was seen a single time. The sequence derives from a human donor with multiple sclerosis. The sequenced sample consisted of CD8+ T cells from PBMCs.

For the CDR3, the DNA is TGTGCCAGCAGCGTAGATTTCGGACCTGAAGCTTTCTTT. Protein: CASSVDFGPEAFF. The rearrangement uses TRBV9 and TRBJ1-1; no firm D call. Germline V CDR1 and CDR2: SGDLS, YYNGEE. V was shortened by 0 bases and J by 6 bases, with 9 bases between the two germline ends. CDR3 length: 13 amino acids.